Shown below are 21 T cell receptor beta chains from a single sample sequenced in a study of cytomegalovirus exposure and HLA in healthy donors (dated by TCRdb to between 2016 and 2019). Receptor amplification or capture employed the immunoSEQ multiplex PCR assay. A mixture of 60 forward primers for TCR Vbeta segments and 13 reverse primers for TCR Jbeta segments was used in the multiplex PCR. Imported from immuneACCESS, the table was reduced by TCRdb to in-frame sequences with V and J called. These copies leave out some clones; in studies compared against another copy, an unresolved V gene accounts for under half, and the cause of the remainder is not known. The sample table shows some 36,000 clones, and roughly 69% are seen once. Jointly, the top ten make up 6.5% of the sample. Input material: PBMCs. These receptors all stem from a man aged 25-45 years in good health and CMV-seronegative.

This clone was seen a handful of times. The chain recombines TRBV14 with TRBJ1-2; 7 bases are a match to TRBD1. The CDR3 extends over 14 amino acids. Germline trimming cut 2 bases from V and 4 bases from J; bases unmatched to any gene: 4. Germline V gives CDR1 SGHDN, CDR2 FVKESK. The DNA for the CDR3 is TGTGCCAGCAGCCAACAGGGGGATATCTATGGCTACACCTTC. Translation: CASSQQGDIYGYTF.

In its sample, this clone was seen a few times. This sequence joins TRBV7-2 and TRBJ2-1, with D uncertain. The CDR3 contains 13 residues. Trimming removed 1 base from V and 5 bases from J, with 6 bases in between. In germline, CDR1 is SGHTA, CDR2 FQGNSA. The CDR3 loop is CASSLGHNNEQFF. In nucleotides, the CDR3 is TGTGCCAGCAGCTTAGGGCACAACAATGAGCAGTTCTTC.

The chain has TRBV19 and TRBJ2-3, with 7 bases aligning to TRBD2. With 3 bases clipped from V and 9 bases from J, the junction kept 3 bases outside the gene matches. The CDR3 runs 12 residues. Looked up from germline, CDR1 is LNHDA and CDR2 is SQIVND (reference sequence). Here the CDR3 reads CASSIVGGTQYF. DNA for the CDR3: TGTGCCAGTAGTATCGTGGGAGGGACGCAGTATTTT.

The chain couples TRBV5-4 to TRBJ2-5; D possibly corresponds to TRBD2 (6 bases). The V gene's germline CDR1 is SGHNT and CDR2 YYREEE (reference sequence). V was clipped by 4 bases and J by 0 bases, with 13 bases between them. There are 15 residues in the CDR3. CDR3 sequence reads: CASSPSAGNQETQYF. The CDR3 DNA sequence: TGTGCCAGCAGCCCCTCGGCGGGAAACCAAGAGACCCAGTACTTC.

The CDR3 DNA reads as TGTGCCAGCAGCCGTGAGGGACAGGGGGAAGTGTATGGCTACACCTTC. It translates to CASSREGQGEVYGYTF. The chain has TRBV28 and TRBJ1-2; 11 bases agree with TRBD1. The germline gives CDR1 MDHEN, CDR2 SYDVKM. The CDR3 loop spans 16 amino acids. V shed 6 bases and J 5 bases; nucleotides not matched to a gene: 11.

V gene TRBV6-5 combines with J gene TRBJ1-2; tentative D call: TRBD1 (6 bases). The V and J ends lost 6 bases and 8 bases respectively, with 16 bases between them. Germline CDR1 MNHEY, CDR2 SVGAGI. The CDR3 has 13 residues. CDR3 DNA sequence: TGTGCCAGCAGCTATTACAGGGATGAGGGCTACACCTTC. This gives the protein CASSYYRDEGYTF.

The chain is built from TRBV12-5 and TRBJ2-1; 8 nucleotides line up with TRBD1. Per the germline V gene, CDR1 is LGHNT and CDR2 is FRNRAP. V was clipped by 6 bases and J by 4 bases; unmatched bases: 5. The CDR3 sequence is 14 residues long. Here the CDR3 DNA reads TGTGCTAGTGGGAGGGACAGGCCATACAATGAGCAGTTCTTC. It translates to CASGRDRPYNEQFF.

The chain uses TRBV6-5 and TRBJ1-4; 9 nucleotides agree with TRBD1. There are 16 residues in the CDR3. CDR1 and CDR2 from the germline V gene are MNHEY and SVGAGI. Trimming at V came to 2 bases and at J to 11 bases, leaving 12 bases not matched to a gene. The chain's CDR3 is CASSYEQGAVDRKLFF. The CDR3 DNA reads TGTGCCAGCAGTTACGAACAGGGGGCTGTCGATAGGAAACTGTTTTTT.

The chain couples TRBV11-2 to TRBJ2-7, with 9 nucleotides matching TRBD2. The CDR3 runs 14 residues. The V gene's germline CDR1 is SGHAT and CDR2 FQNNGV. Trimming at V came to 1 base and at J to 2 bases, leaving 0 bases not matched to a gene. The CDR3 reads CASSLVAGAYEQYF. CDR3 nucleotides: TGTGCCAGCAGCTTAGTAGCGGGGGCCTACGAGCAGTACTTC.

This chain uses TRBV14 with TRBJ2-4; a possible D gene is TRBD1 (6 bases). The germline V and J ends were trimmed by 2 bases and 11 bases, with 19 bases remaining between them. Germline V gene sequence: CDR1 SGHDN, CDR2 FVKESK. The CDR3 covers 15 residues. CDR3 protein: CASSQQKGRGRVQYF. Written as DNA, the CDR3 is TGTGCCAGCAGCCAACAAAAAGGCAGGGGACGAGTTCAGTACTTC.

This rearrangement joins TRBV6-5 to TRBJ2-7, with 10 bases matching TRBD1. The germline V gene has CDR1 MNHEY and CDR2 SVGAGI. V was clipped by 5 bases and J by 6 bases; unmatched bases: 7. The CDR3 extends over 14 amino acids. CDR3 sequence: CASSATGTGVEQYF. The CDR3 DNA reads TGTGCCAGCAGTGCCACCGGGACAGGGGTCGAGCAGTACTTC.

This clone was recorded only once. The chain employs TRBV6-5 and TRBJ2-7, with no clear D. This CDR3 has 13 residues. Looked up from germline, CDR1 is MNHEY and CDR2 is SVGAGI. Trimming took off 2 bases at V and 2 bases at J, with 7 bases between the two ends. The CDR3 loop is CASSYPPTYEQYF. The CDR3 nucleotides read TGTGCCAGCAGTTACCCCCCAACCTACGAGCAGTACTTC.

The chain employs TRBV5-1 and TRBJ1-3, with TRBD1 matching 7 bases. The CDR3 has 14 residues. Unmatched junction bases numbered 5, after V lost 4 bases and J lost 4 bases. Per the germline V gene, CDR1 is SGHRS and CDR2 is YFSETQ. The CDR3 is CASSATGSGNTIYF. CDR3 bases: TGCGCCAGCAGCGCGACAGGGTCGGGAAACACCATATATTTT. Full variable domain (outside the CDR3, taken from reference TRBV5-1 and TRBJ1-3): KAGVTQTPRYLIKTRGQQVTLSCSPISGHRSVSWYQQTPGQGLQFLFEYFSETQRNKGNFPGRFSGRQFSNSRSEMNVSTLELGDSALYLCASSATGSGNTIYFGEGSWLTVV.

The DNA for the CDR3 is TGTGCCAGTAGTATACGGTCGTTACAGCCCCAGCATTTT. Translated, it gives CASSIRSLQPQHF. J is TRBJ1-5 and V is TRBV19, with D hard to call. Germline V lookup: CDR1 LNHDA, CDR2 SQIVND (reference sequence). V lost 2 bases to trimming and J lost 7 bases, with 9 bases between them. The CDR3 covers 13 residues.

J is TRBJ1-5 and V is TRBV2; 9 nucleotides align to TRBD1. The junction had 7 bases not matched to a gene; V was cut back by 5 bases and J by 5 bases. The CDR3 spans 15 residues. Germline CDR1 is SNHLY and CDR2 is FYNNEI. The CDR3 coding sequence is TGTGCCAGCAGTCGGGACAGGGAGATCGATCAGCCCCAGCATTTT. Protein sequence: CASSRDREIDQPQHF. Filled out from reference TRBV2 and TRBJ1-5, the complete variable domain reads EPEVTQTPSHQVTQMGQEVILRCVPISNHLYFYWYRQILGQKVEFLVSFYNNEISEKSEIFDDQFSVERPDGSNFTLKIRSTKLEDSAMYFCASSRDREIDQPQHFGDGTRLSIL.

This chain joins TRBV6-4 and TRBJ2-3; 9 bases fit TRBD1. Germline CDR1 MRHNA, CDR2 SNTAGT. J lost 4 bases, V lost 4 bases, and 3 bases had no gene match. The CDR3 is made up of 14 amino acids. CDR3 sequence: CASSGQGDPDTQYF. DNA for the CDR3: TGTGCCAGCAGTGGACAGGGGGACCCAGATACGCAGTATTTT.

The chain carries TRBV6-5 and TRBJ2-7, with D maybe TRBD1 (5 bases). V shed 2 bases and J shed 2 bases, with 7 bases lying between them. The CDR3 consists of 13 residues. CDR1 MNHEY and CDR2 SVGAGI come from the germline V gene. CDR3 residues: CASSYQTAYEQYF. The DNA of the CDR3 is TGTGCCAGCAGTTACCAGACAGCCTACGAGCAGTACTTC.

This sequence joins TRBV10-2 and TRBJ1-5, with 8 bases lining up with TRBD1. The V gene's germline CDR1 is WSHSY and CDR2 SAAADI. Trimming removed 6 bases from V and 11 bases from J; junction bases left unmatched: 12. The CDR3 spans 14 residues. CDR3 region: CASSEARQGLAQHF. CDR3 DNA: TGCGCCAGCAGCGAAGCAAGACAGGGGTTGGCCCAGCATTTT.

The chain is built from TRBV6-5 and TRBJ2-5; 12 bases match TRBD2. Germline V gene lookup returns CDR1 MNHEY and CDR2 SVGAGI. Trimming took 2 bases from V and 5 from J; bases not matched to a gene: 3. CDR3 length: 15 residues. The CDR3 nucleotides are TGTGCCAGCAGTTACGCTAGCGGGGGGGCGGAGACCCAGTACTTC. Its protein is CASSYASGGAETQYF.

This clone turned up a few times. The chain uses TRBV4-3 and TRBJ2-1; 11 bases line up with TRBD2. CDR1 and CDR2 (germline): LGHNA, YSLEER. V was pared by 1 base and J by 6 bases, with 2 bases of the junction left unmatched. The CDR3 has 15 amino acids. CDR3 in DNA: TGCGCCAGCAGCCAAGGGACTAGCGGGTTCAATGAGCAGTTCTTC. This codes for CASSQGTSGFNEQFF.

This clone showed up just once. J is TRBJ2-7 and V is TRBV6-5; possible D gene TRBD1, 7 bases. The CDR3 length is 14 residues. The V end was cut by 6 bases, the J end by 4 bases, with 16 bases between. Germline V gives CDR1 MNHEY, CDR2 SVGAGI. In DNA, the CDR3 is TGTGCCAGCAGACCCGAGGAGGGGGCGTACGAGCAGTACTTC. This gives the protein CASRPEEGAYEQYF.